One sample yielded the 15 T cell receptor beta chains listed below, sequenced in a study of Ad26.COV2.S vaccination and SARS-CoV-2 variants. Here immunoSEQ multiplex PCR was the method, and the copy in TCRdb shows in-frame clones only, minus some. The table shows hundreds of thousands of clones, with roughly 90% occurring only once. Stated treatment: around 19 received Ad26.COV2.S at low or high dose, single or two shots; about 5 received placebo; per-sample allocation not given. Specimen acquisition occurred on day 63 following the initial vaccine or placebo injection. The sequencing used peripheral blood, collected in a trial of Ad26.COV2.S vaccine versus placebo. The receptors were sampled from a person between 18 and 65 years old who received the Ad26.COV2.S COVID-19 vaccine or a placebo.

The V call is TRBV27, the J call TRBJ1-4; D is undetermined. V lost 1 base to trimming and J lost 8 bases, with 14 bases between them. CDR3 length: 15 amino acids. The germline V gene encodes CDR1 MNHEY and CDR2 SMNVEV (reference sequence). CDR3 loop: CASSLFGQTTEKLFF. As DNA, the CDR3 is TGTGCCAGCAGTTTATTTGGGCAGACCACAGAAAAACTGTTTTTT.

This clone turned up a few times. The identical CDR3 is also encoded by other nucleotide sequences in the sample. The chain uses TRBV29-1 and TRBJ2-7, with no clear D. The V and J ends lost 3 bases and 1 base respectively, with 10 bases between them. The CDR3 runs 13 residues. Germline CDR1 SQVTM, CDR2 ANQGSEA. CDR3 amino acids: CSVEVGPSYEQYF. The CDR3 coding sequence is TGCAGCGTTGAGGTAGGGCCATCCTACGAGCAGTACTTC.

This clone was observed a single time. The chain carries TRBV19 and TRBJ2-1; 10 bases fit TRBD2. The CDR3 consists of 16 residues. The germline CDR1 and CDR2 sequences are LNHDA and SQIVND (reference sequence). V lost 8 bases and J lost 7; bases outside the gene matches: 14. The CDR3 DNA reads TGTGCCAGTTCCTTCCTGGAGGCTAGCGGGAGAAATGAGCAGTTCTTC. This sequence encodes CASSFLEASGRNEQFF.

This clone was picked up a small number of times. V is TRBV2 and J is TRBJ2-3; D is unresolved. CDR1 and CDR2 (germline): SNHLY, FYNNEI. The CDR3 has 11 residues. With 8 bases removed from V and 3 bases from J, the gap between germline ends came to 6 bases. The CDR3 nucleotides are TGTGCCAGCCTCGAGACAGATACGCAGTATTTT. This sequence encodes CASLETDTQYF.

The chain joins TRBV4-2 to TRBJ2-7; TRBD2 matches 7 bases. Germline loops: CDR1 LGHNA, CDR2 YNFKEQ. This CDR3 contains 16 residues. J gave up 2 bases and V 0 bases, and 7 bases lay outside the gene matches. CDR3 nucleotide sequence: TGTGCCAGCAGCCAAGATGCGGGCGGGGGAACCTACGAGCAGTACTTC. As protein: CASSQDAGGGTYEQYF.

The V call is TRBV6-5, the J call TRBJ2-2; no firm D call. The CDR3 spans 13 residues. Germline CDR1 and CDR2: MNHEY and SVGAGI. The V and J ends lost 2 bases and 2 bases respectively, with 3 bases between them. The chain's CDR3 is CASSYPNTGELFF. The CDR3 DNA reads TGTGCCAGCAGTTACCCTAACACCGGGGAGCTGTTTTTT.

The chain has TRBV19 and TRBJ2-3; 7 bases align to TRBD2. Germline CDR1 reads LNHDA; CDR2 reads SQIVND (reference sequence). This CDR3 comprises 13 residues. J was trimmed by 3 bases and V by 5 bases; bases with no gene match: 2. The CDR3, as DNA: TGTGCCAGTAGTTCGCGGGGGACAGATACGCAGTATTTT. This codes for CASSSRGTDTQYF.

The chain links TRBV19 to TRBJ2-1; 11 bases fit TRBD2. Germline CDR1 is LNHDA and CDR2 is SQIVND (reference sequence). The CDR3 sequence is 14 residues long. Unmatched junction bases numbered 4, after V lost 8 bases and J lost 4 bases. CDR3 sequence: CASLAGGSYNEQFF. In DNA form, the CDR3 reads TGTGCCAGTTTAGCGGGGGGGAGTTACAATGAGCAGTTCTTC.

V gene TRBV6-2 or TRBV6-3 combines with J gene TRBJ1-2; the match to TRBD1 covers 7 bases. The CDR3 length is 16 residues. The V gene end was trimmed by 7 bases and the J gene end by 1 base; junction bases not matched to a gene: 12. Germline V gives CDR1 MNHEY, CDR2 SVGEGT. This CDR3 reads CASTPGGRIYNYGYTF. The CDR3, as DNA: TGTGCCAGCACCCCAGGGGGACGGATCTATAACTATGGCTACACCTTC.

Comment on this clone: A read error may account for a junction end that differs from germline. The chain joins TRBV27 to TRBJ2-1, with D tentatively TRBD2 (7 bases). Germline V gene sequence: CDR1 MNHEY, CDR2 SMNVEV (reference sequence). The CDR3 covers 13 residues. CDR3 sequence: CASSLSGAGAPVF. The DNA for the CDR3 is TGTGCCAGCAGTTTATCGGGGGCGGGGGCCCCGGTCTTC.

This clone was picked up a small number of times. The genes are TRBV30 and TRBJ1-2; possibly TRBD1 for D (6 bases). The germline CDR1 and CDR2 sequences are GTSNPN and SVGIG (reference sequence). This CDR3 is 12 amino acids long. V was trimmed by 3 bases and J by 3 bases, leaving 8 bases between them. CDR3: CAWSEGDYGYTF. The CDR3, as DNA: TGTGCCTGGAGCGAGGGGGACTATGGCTACACCTTC.

V gene TRBV4-1 combines with J gene TRBJ1-1; 7 bases agree with TRBD1. The V segment lost 3 bases and the J segment 10 bases; nucleotides outside the gene matches: 14. The CDR3 contains 15 residues. Germline loops: CDR1 MGHRA, CDR2 YSYEKL. CDR3 in DNA: TGCGCCAGCAGCCAGGAAGACAGGGTCTGGAACGGAGCTTTCTTT. Translated: CASSQEDRVWNGAFF.

This chain joins TRBV7-9 and TRBJ2-5; D gene uncertain. Germline-derived CDR1 and CDR2 are SEHNR and FQNEAQ (reference sequence). V gave up 1 base and J gave up 4 bases, with 13 bases separating them. The CDR3 consists of 15 residues. The CDR3 nucleotides are TGTGCCAGCAGCTTAGGGACGCTGGGTGGAGAGACCCAGTACTTC. Its translation is CASSLGTLGGETQYF.

The rearrangement joins TRBV27 to TRBJ2-7, with D maybe TRBD2 (7 bases). CDR3 length: 15 amino acids. Trimming took 4 bases from V and 5 from J, leaving 18 bases between them. Germline values: CDR1 MNHEY, CDR2 SMNVEV (reference sequence). CDR3 region: CASSSWGGAGDEQYF. CDR3 sequence (DNA): TGTGCCAGCAGTTCGTGGGGGGGGGCCGGGGACGAGCAGTACTTC.

The chain carries TRBV29-1 and TRBJ2-5, with a weak D call TRBD1 (5 bases). Trimming removed 2 bases at V and 5 bases at J, with 15 bases between. In germline, CDR1 is SQVTM, CDR2 ANQGSEA. This CDR3 has 14 residues. The CDR3 DNA reads TGCAGCGTTGAAAGGTGGGGCTCAGGGGAGACCCAGTACTTC. It specifies CSVERWGSGETQYF.